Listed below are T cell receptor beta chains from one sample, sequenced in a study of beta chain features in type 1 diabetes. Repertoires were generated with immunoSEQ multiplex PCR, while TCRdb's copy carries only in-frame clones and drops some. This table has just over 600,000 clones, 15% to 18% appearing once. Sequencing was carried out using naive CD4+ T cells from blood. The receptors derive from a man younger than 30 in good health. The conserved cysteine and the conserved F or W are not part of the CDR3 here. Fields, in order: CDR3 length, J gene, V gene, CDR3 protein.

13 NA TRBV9 ASSVADRSSYEQY
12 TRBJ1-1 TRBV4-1 ASSQRAGRTEAF
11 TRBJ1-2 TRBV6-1 ASSETGEYGYT
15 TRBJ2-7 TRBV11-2 ASSLNPGTGHSYEQY
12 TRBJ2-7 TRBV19 ASQPGLESYEQY
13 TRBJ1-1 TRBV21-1 ASSMEDRDGTEAF
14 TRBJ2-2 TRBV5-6 ASSLVGKLSTGELF
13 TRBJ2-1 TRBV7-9 ASRGQAHRPNEQF
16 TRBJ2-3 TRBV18 ASSPSGLAGPSTDTQY
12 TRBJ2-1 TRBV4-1 ASSQELQGYEQF
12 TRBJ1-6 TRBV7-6 ASSLGQLNSPLH
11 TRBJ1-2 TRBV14 ASRRGGDYGYT
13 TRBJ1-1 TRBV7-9 ASSSDRDLNTEAF
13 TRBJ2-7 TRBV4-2 ASSQLKGGPYEQY
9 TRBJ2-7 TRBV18 ASSPFYEQY
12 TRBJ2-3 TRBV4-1 ASSDYRGQDTQY
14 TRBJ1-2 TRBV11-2 ASSLAFRDREFGYT
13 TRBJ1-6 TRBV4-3 ASSLGTPNNSPLH
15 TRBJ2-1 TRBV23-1 ASSHPLVDRGINEQF
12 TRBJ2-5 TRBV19 ASSIGGIQETQY
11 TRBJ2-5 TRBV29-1 SVVGRLQETQY
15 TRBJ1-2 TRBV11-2 ASGGRDRVAGDYGYT
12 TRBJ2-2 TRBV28 AGSRTGVTGELF
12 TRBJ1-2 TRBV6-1 ASSENGQGYGYT
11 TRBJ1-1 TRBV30 AWSVGVNTEAF
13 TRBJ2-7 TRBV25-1 ASSVASLSSYEQY
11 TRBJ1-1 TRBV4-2 ASSLTENTEAF
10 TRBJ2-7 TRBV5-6 ASSSDRYEQY
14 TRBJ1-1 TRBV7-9 ASSLVRKMGNTEAF
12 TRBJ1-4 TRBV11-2 ASSARDLGEKLF
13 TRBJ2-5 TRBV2 ASSVQRSFQETQY
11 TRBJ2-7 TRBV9 ASSVATGLEQY
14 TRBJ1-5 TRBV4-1 ASSPLGGLLKQPQH
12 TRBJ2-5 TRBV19 ASTSGRQSETQY
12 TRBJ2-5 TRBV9 ASSRTGGKETQY
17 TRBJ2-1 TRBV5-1 ASSPKGAGGSSSYNEQF
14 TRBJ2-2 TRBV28 ASSTPTGGNTGELF
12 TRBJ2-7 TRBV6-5 ASRTGQTAVGQY
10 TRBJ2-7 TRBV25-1 ASSEGFFEQY
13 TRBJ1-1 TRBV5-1 ASSLGAGSNTEAF
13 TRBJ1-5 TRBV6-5 ASNDRGNSNQPQH
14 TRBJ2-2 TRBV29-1 SVPALAASNTGELF
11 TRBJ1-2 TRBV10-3 ATRTEQWRGYT
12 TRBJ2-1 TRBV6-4 ASSRSGFYNEQF
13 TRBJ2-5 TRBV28 ASSFGQGVRETQY
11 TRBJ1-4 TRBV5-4 ASSSRGGEKLF
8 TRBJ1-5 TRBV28 AAGGQPQH
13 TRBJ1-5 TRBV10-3 AISQQGPTNQPQH
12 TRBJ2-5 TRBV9 ASSVATGGGNQY
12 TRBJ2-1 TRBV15 ATSRTGTLGEQF
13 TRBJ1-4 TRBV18 ASSRTRESNEKLF
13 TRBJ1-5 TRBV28 ASSVGGQGDQPQH
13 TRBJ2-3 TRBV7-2 ASSLVAGGTDTQY
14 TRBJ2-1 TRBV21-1 ASSAKGQGAYNEQF
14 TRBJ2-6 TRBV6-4 ASSEPGATGANVLT
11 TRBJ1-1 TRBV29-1 SATQGGSTEAF